This TCR beta chain was identified in a study of blood T cell repertoires in COVID-19. Study background: From T cells, B-cell-depleted T cells, or PBMCs came the material, which was cDNA or gDNA.

The CDR3 length is 14 residues. The V and J ends lost 5 bases and 0 bases respectively, with 10 bases between them. CDR1 and CDR2 from the germline V gene are SGHTA and FQGTGA. It was during active infection that Seattle patients were enrolled and then longitudinally followed. Measured with immunoSEQ multiplex PCR; TCRdb has only the in-frame clones, and not every one. The profile shows approximately 93,000 clones, less than 85% of them singletons. This clonotype originated in a man in his sixties or seventies with COVID-19, enrolled during active disease. The V gene is TRBV7-3, the J gene TRBJ1-1, with no clear D. Sequenced sample: peripheral blood. CDR3 sequence: CASSLNAMNTEAFF. In nucleotides, the CDR3 is TGTGCCAGCAGCCTAAACGCGATGAACACTGAAGCTTTCTTT. Using reference TRBV7-3 and TRBJ1-1 for the parts outside the CDR3, the full variable domain is GAGVSQTPSNKVTEKGKYVELRCDPISGHTALYWYRQSLGQGPEFLIYFQGTGAADDSGLPNDRFFAVRPEGSVSTLKIQRTERGDSAVYLCASSLNAMNTEAFFGQGTRLTVV.